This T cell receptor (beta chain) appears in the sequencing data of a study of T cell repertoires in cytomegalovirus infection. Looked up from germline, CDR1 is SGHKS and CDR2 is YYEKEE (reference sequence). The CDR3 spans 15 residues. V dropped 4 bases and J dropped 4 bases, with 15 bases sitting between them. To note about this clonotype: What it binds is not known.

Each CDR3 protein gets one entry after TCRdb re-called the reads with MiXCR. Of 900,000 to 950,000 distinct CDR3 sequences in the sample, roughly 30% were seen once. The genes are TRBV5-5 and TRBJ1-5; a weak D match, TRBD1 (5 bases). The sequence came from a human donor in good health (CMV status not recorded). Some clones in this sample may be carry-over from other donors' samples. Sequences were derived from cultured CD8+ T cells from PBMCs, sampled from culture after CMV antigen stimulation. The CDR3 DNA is TGTGCCAGCAGCAACTACCTGGGACGGAATCAGCCCCAGCATTTT. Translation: CASSNYLGRNQPQHF.